The 17 T cell receptor beta chains given below trace back to one sample, sequenced in a study of blood T cell repertoires in COVID-19. The table came from immunoSEQ multiplex PCR; TCRdb's copy has only in-frame clones and leaves some out. Altogether some 120,000 clones are present, 80% being singletons, with the ten largest covering roughly 25%. Sequenced material: peripheral blood. Receptors were obtained from a human donor in a cohort sampled during active COVID-19.

The chain employs TRBV7-9 and TRBJ1-6, with D unclear. CDR1 and CDR2 from the germline V gene are SEHNR and FQNEAQ (reference sequence). The V end was cut by 5 bases, the J end by 7 bases, with 12 bases between. The CDR3 has 14 residues. The CDR3 loop reads CASSQRGYNSPLHF. CDR3 DNA: TGTGCCAGCAGCCAACGGGGTTACAATTCACCCCTCCACTTT.

The chain recombines TRBV28 with TRBJ2-7; 7 nucleotides agree with TRBD1. V dropped 6 bases and J dropped 4; count of bases not matched to a gene: 12. Germline assignment: CDR1 MDHEN and CDR2 SYDVKM. The CDR3 runs 15 residues. The CDR3 protein is CASSPAGTVSYEQYF. CDR3 bases: TGTGCCAGCAGCCCAGCCGGGACAGTAAGTTACGAGCAGTACTTC.

V and J are TRBV27 and TRBJ1-1; D is possibly TRBD1 (5 bases). Trimming took 5 bases from V and 1 from J, leaving 17 bases between them. The length of the CDR3 is 16 residues. Germline values: CDR1 MNHEY, CDR2 SMNVEV (reference sequence). CDR3 in DNA: TGTGCCAGCAGTGCTAGGCCGTTGGGGGGGAACACTGAAGCTTTCTTT. It translates to CASSARPLGGNTEAFF.

The chain joins TRBV9 to TRBJ1-1, with 9 bases identical to TRBD1. J was trimmed by 8 bases and V by 0 bases; bases with no gene match: 8. Per germline, CDR1 SGDLS and CDR2 YYNGEE. The CDR3 runs to 15 residues. CDR3: CASSVGIPGQGEAFF. The CDR3 DNA reads as TGTGCCAGCAGCGTAGGAATCCCGGGACAGGGCGAAGCTTTCTTT.

The chain is built from TRBV19 and TRBJ2-5, with 14 bases aligning to TRBD2. The germline V gene encodes CDR1 LNHDA and CDR2 SQIVND (reference sequence). CDR3 length equals 18 residues. J was trimmed by 0 bases and V by 6 bases; bases with no gene match: 9. DNA of the CDR3: TGTGCCAGTAGCCGTGGGGGACTAGCGGGAGCGAACCAAGAGACCCAGTACTTC. As protein: CASSRGGLAGANQETQYF.

The chain is built from TRBV5-6 and TRBJ1-6; the D is unclear. Germline V gene data show CDR1 as SGHDT and CDR2 as YYEEEE. The germline V and J ends were trimmed by 7 bases and 8 bases, with 10 bases remaining between them. The CDR3 spans 12 residues. CDR3 sequence (DNA): TGTGCCAGCTTCCTCGCGGATTCACCCCTCCACTTT. Its protein is CASFLADSPLHF.

This clone was seen a few times. V usage is TRBV20-1 and J usage is TRBJ2-1; TRBD1 might be the D (6 bases). Trimming removed 3 bases from V and 0 bases from J, with 12 bases in between. CDR1 and CDR2 (germline): DFQATT, SNEGSKA (reference sequence). The CDR3 sequence is 15 residues long. DNA of the CDR3: TGCAGTGCTAGTGGGACACCGAGCTCCTACAATGAGCAGTTCTTC. Amino acid sequence: CSASGTPSSYNEQFF.

This clone has a single count. The V and J genes are TRBV7-2 and TRBJ2-3, with 7 bases that match TRBD2. CDR3 length equals 15 residues. V was pared by 5 bases and J by 0 bases, with 5 bases of the junction left unmatched. Germline CDR1 reads SGHTA; CDR2 reads FQGNSA. In nucleotides, the CDR3 is TGTGCCAGCAGCAAAAGCGGGGTTAGCACAGATACGCAGTATTTT. Protein product: CASSKSGVSTDTQYF. The whole variable domain, filled in from reference TRBV7-2 and TRBJ2-3, reads GAGVSQSPSNKVTEKGKDVELRCDPISGHTALYWYRQSLGQGLEFLIYFQGNSAPDKSGLPSDRFSAERTGGSVSTLTIQRTQQEDSAVYLCASSKSGVSTDTQYFGPGTRLTVL.

The rearrangement links TRBV24-1 to TRBJ2-3; D might be TRBD1 (6 bases). The CDR3 is made up of 14 amino acids. Deletions cut 2 bases from V and 3 bases from J, with 8 bases between. CDR1 is KGHDR, CDR2 SFDVKD, per germline. CDR3 nucleotides: TGTGCCACCAGTGATTACAGGGAGACAGATACGCAGTATTTT. It is translated as CATSDYRETDTQYF.

V gene TRBV18 combines with J gene TRBJ2-7; no firm D call. The V and J ends lost 2 bases and 2 bases respectively, with 10 bases between them. The CDR3 runs to 14 residues. Germline loops: CDR1 KGHSH, CDR2 LQKENI. CDR3 in DNA: TGTGCCAGCTCACCAGGCGGTAGAACCTACGAGCAGTACTTC. It encodes CASSPGGRTYEQYF.

The genes are TRBV7-6 and TRBJ2-5; 9 bases line up with TRBD2. Trimming at V came to 5 bases and at J to 5 bases, leaving 6 bases not matched to a gene. This CDR3 spans 14 amino acids. Per the germline V gene, CDR1 is SGHVS and CDR2 is FNYEAQ. CDR3 in DNA: TGTGCCAGCAGCCTTAGCGGGAGCAGCGAGACCCAGTACTTC. Protein sequence: CASSLSGSSETQYF.

The chain uses TRBV3-1 (or the pseudogene TRBV3-2) and TRBJ2-1, with no clear D. This CDR3 is 16 amino acids long. V lost 1 base and J 2 bases, leaving 12 bases between the germline ends. The germline gives CDR1 LGHDT, CDR2 YNNKEL (reference sequence). The CDR3 DNA reads as TGTGCCAGCAGCCAAGTGGAAAGCGCCGCCTACAATGAGCAGTTCTTC. Translation gives CASSQVESAAYNEQFF.

V is TRBV9 and J is TRBJ1-5, with D possibly matching TRBD1 (6 bases). This CDR3 has 15 amino acids. V lost 0 bases to trimming and J lost 7 bases, with 14 bases between them. Per the germline V gene, CDR1 is SGDLS and CDR2 is YYNGEE. CDR3 residues: CASSVGDQGMQPQHF. The CDR3 DNA is TGTGCCAGCAGCGTAGGAGACCAGGGGATGCAGCCCCAGCATTTT.

The chain couples TRBV5-3 to TRBJ2-1; 8 bases agree with TRBD2. TRBV5-3 is reported as an ORF; its role is uncertain. CDR3 size: 15 residues. The junction had 4 bases not matched to a gene; V was cut back by 2 bases and J by 3 bases. In DNA, the CDR3 is TGTGCCAGAAGCTTCGAGACTAGCGACTACAATGAGCAGTTCTTC. Protein: CARSFETSDYNEQFF.

The chain employs TRBV27 and TRBJ2-7, with 11 bases that match TRBD2. Losses at the gene ends were 4 bases for V and 1 base for J; bases not matched to a gene: 3. This CDR3 is built from 15 residues. The germline CDR1 and CDR2 sequences are MNHEY and SMNVEV (reference sequence). This CDR3 reads CASSSGTSGSYEQYF. The CDR3 nucleotides read TGTGCCAGCAGTTCCGGGACTAGCGGATCCTACGAGCAGTACTTC.

The J gene is TRBJ2-2, the V gene TRBV28, with D possibly matching TRBD1 (5 bases). Trimming shortened V by 7 bases and J by 6 bases, and 12 bases separated the two germline ends. CDR1 is MDHEN, CDR2 SYDVKM, per germline. The CDR3 has 13 residues. The CDR3 sequence is CASTAGSPGELFF. Here the CDR3 DNA reads TGTGCCAGCACCGCAGGGTCGCCCGGGGAGCTGTTTTTT.

This clone was recorded a few times. This chain uses TRBV4-1 with TRBJ1-3, with 7 bases matching TRBD1. The CDR3 has 15 residues. From germline, CDR1 is MGHRA and CDR2 YSYEKL. The V gene end was trimmed by 5 bases and the J gene end by 4 bases; junction bases not matched to a gene: 8. CDR3 in amino acids: CASSRGQTMGNTIYF. DNA of the CDR3: TGCGCCAGCAGCAGGGGACAGACGATGGGAAACACCATATATTTT.